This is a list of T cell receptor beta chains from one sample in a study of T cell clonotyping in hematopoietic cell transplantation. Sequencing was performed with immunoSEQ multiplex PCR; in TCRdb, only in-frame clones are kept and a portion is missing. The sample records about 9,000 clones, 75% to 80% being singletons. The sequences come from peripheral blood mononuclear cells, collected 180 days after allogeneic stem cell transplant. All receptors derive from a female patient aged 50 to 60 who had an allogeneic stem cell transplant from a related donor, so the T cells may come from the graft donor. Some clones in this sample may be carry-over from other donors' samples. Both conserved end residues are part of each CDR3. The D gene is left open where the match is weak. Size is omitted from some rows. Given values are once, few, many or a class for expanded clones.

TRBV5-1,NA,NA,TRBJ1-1,TGCGCCAGCAGCCCACCCGGGAAGAACACTGAAGCTTTCTTT,CASSPPGKNTEAFF
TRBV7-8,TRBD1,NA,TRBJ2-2,TGTGCCAGCAGCCCCGGACAGGGGGCCACCGGGGAGCTGTTTTTT,CASSPGQGATGELFF
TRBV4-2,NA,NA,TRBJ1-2,TGTGCCAGCAGCCAAGATAGAGGGGGAGGCTACACCTTC,CASSQDRGGGYTF
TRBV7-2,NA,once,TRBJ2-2,TGTGCCAGCAGCTGGGGAGGGAACACCGGGGAGCTGTTTTTT,CASSWGGNTGELFF
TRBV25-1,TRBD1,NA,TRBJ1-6,TGTGCCAGCAGTGAGGGCAGGGGGCTCTCACCCCTCCACTTT,CASSEGRGLSPLHF
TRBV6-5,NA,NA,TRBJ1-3,TGTGCCAGCAGTTACTCGACGGCCTCTGGAAACACCATATATTTT,CASSYSTASGNTIYF
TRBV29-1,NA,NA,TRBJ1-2,TGCAGCGTTGAAGATCGGGCAGGGAAATGGAATGGCTACACCTTC,CSVEDRAGKWNGYTF
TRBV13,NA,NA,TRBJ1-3,TGTGCCAGCAGCTTAGAGGGGTCCGAAAACACCATATATTTT,CASSLEGSENTIYF
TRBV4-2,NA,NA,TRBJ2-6,TGTGCCAGCAGCCAAGACATATCCTCTGGGGCCAACGTCCTGACTTTC,CASSQDISSGANVLTF
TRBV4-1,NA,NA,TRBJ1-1,TGCGCCAGCAGCCCAAAGGGGAACACTGAAGCTTTCTTT,CASSPKGNTEAFF
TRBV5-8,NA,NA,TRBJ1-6,TGTGCCAGCAGCTTGGGCTATTCACCCCTCCACTTT,CASSLGYSPLHF
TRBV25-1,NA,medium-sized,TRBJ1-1,TGTGCCAGCAATGACCAGGGGAGCACTGAAGCTTTCTTT,CASNDQGSTEAFF
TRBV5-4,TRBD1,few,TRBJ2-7,TGTGCCAGCAGCTTCCCAGGGGGCCTCTCCTACGAGCAGTACTTC,CASSFPGGLSYEQYF
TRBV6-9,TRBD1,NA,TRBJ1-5,TGTGCCAGCAGTTACAGTCAGGGGGCGGCTCAGCCCCAGCATTTT,CASSYSQGAAQPQHF
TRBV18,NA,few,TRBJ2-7,TGTGCCAGCTCATTCACAGGTCAAGCCTACGAGCAGTACTTC,CASSFTGQAYEQYF
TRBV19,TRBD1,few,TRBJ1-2,TGTGCCAGTAGTCCCCGGACAGGGGGCTATGGCTACACCTTC,CASSPRTGGYGYTF
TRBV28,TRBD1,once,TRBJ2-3,TGTGCCAGCAGTCGAACAGGGGGGTATACGCAGTATTTT,CASSRTGGYTQYF
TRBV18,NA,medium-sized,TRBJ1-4,TGTGCCAGCTCACACCAGACTAATGAAAAACTGTTTTTT,CASSHQTNEKLFF